The 20 T cell receptor beta chains in this list originate from one sample, sequenced in a study of blood T cell repertoires in COVID-19 (dated by TCRdb to 2020 to 2021). The library was generated by the immunoSEQ multiplex PCR assay. TCRdb provides this immuneACCESS table in a form limited to in-frame rearrangements. Some clones are lacking; in checked studies, under half of them reflect an unresolved V gene, and why the rest are absent is not known. The sample contains 230,000 or so clones, approximately 88% of them found a single time. The ten largest clones add up to 2.5% of the sample. Material for sequencing was PBMCs or T cells enriched from blood (not recorded which). Receptor source: a middle-aged woman with acute COVID-19.

V is TRBV4-1 and J is TRBJ2-1; 10 bases align to TRBD2. V trimming: 4 bases; J trimming: 6 bases; junction bases outside the gene matches: 6. CDR3 size: 15 residues. Germline lookup yields CDR1 MGHRA and CDR2 YSYEKL. The CDR3 here is CASSLGTSVGNEQFF. In DNA, the CDR3 is TGCGCCAGCAGCCTTGGGACTAGCGTGGGCAATGAGCAGTTCTTC.

This clone was counted only a few times. The chain links TRBV5-1 to TRBJ1-1; D might be TRBD1 (6 bases). Germline CDR1 and CDR2: SGHRS and YFSETQ. Trimming left V 0 bases short and J 1 base short, with 10 bases between. The CDR3 runs to 15 residues. Here the CDR3 reads CASSLDRARNTEAFF. CDR3 bases: TGCGCCAGCAGCTTGGACAGGGCGAGGAACACTGAAGCTTTCTTT.

The V gene is TRBV7-8, the J gene TRBJ1-3, with 8 nucleotides matching TRBD1. The CDR3 is 15 amino acids. The V segment lost 5 bases and the J segment 1 base; nucleotides outside the gene matches: 4. Germline V gene lookup returns CDR1 SGHVS and CDR2 FQNEAQ. CDR3 bases: TGTGCCAGCAGCCGAGGACAGGGATCTGGAAACACCATATATTTT. The encoded protein is CASSRGQGSGNTIYF. The full variable domain, with the rest looked up from reference TRBV7-8 and TRBJ1-3, is GAGVSQSPRYKVAKRGQDVALRCDPISGHVSLFWYQQALGQGPEFLTYFQNEAQLDKSGLPSDRFFAERPEGSVSTLKIQRTQQEDSAVYLCASSRGQGSGNTIYFGEGSWLTVV.

The chain couples TRBV5-4 to TRBJ2-5, with D perhaps TRBD2 (5 bases). The CDR3 is made up of 13 amino acids. The V gene's germline CDR1 is SGHNT and CDR2 YYREEE (reference sequence). V lost 2 bases, J lost 7 bases, and 12 bases lay in between. In DNA, the CDR3 is TGTGCCAGCAGCTTTTCCGAGGGCGGGACCCAGTACTTC. This gives the protein CASSFSEGGTQYF.

The chain recombines TRBV12-1 with TRBJ2-2; the table gives TRBD1 as D, unverified against the DNA. TRBV12-1 is annotated as a pseudogene. There are 15 residues in the CDR3. The DNA of the CDR3 is TGTGCCAGCAGCCCCGACAGGGCTGACACCGGGGAGCTGTTTTTT. Its translation: CASSPDRADTGELFF.

The chain has TRBV15 and TRBJ2-2; TRBD2 might be the D (6 bases). The CDR3 has 14 residues. Germline CDR1 is LNHNV and CDR2 is YYDKDF (reference sequence). V dropped 8 bases and J dropped 3 bases, with 13 bases sitting between them. Here the CDR3 reads CATAGGLYTGELFF. The DNA of the CDR3 is TGTGCCACCGCCGGGGGACTGTACACCGGGGAGCTGTTTTTT. Looking up the rest from reference TRBV15 and TRBJ2-2 gives the full variable domain: DAMVIQNPRYQVTQFGKPVTLSCSQTLNHNVMYWYQQKSSQAPKLLFHYYDKDFNNEADTPDNFQSRRPNTSFCFLDIRSPGLGDTAMYLCATAGGLYTGELFFGEGSRLTVL.

V and J are TRBV9 and TRBJ1-1; D unresolved. The V gene lost 4 bases and the J gene lost 4 bases, with 11 bases spanning the gap. CDR3 length equals 13 residues. CDR1 is SGDLS and CDR2 is YYNGEE in the germline V gene. Written as DNA, the CDR3 is TGTGCCAGCAGCCCCCCACTCGGCACTGAAGCTTTCTTT. Translation: CASSPPLGTEAFF.

V is TRBV3-1 (or the pseudogene TRBV3-2) and J is TRBJ1-3, with D unclear. The CDR3 extends over 15 amino acids. The V end was cut by 3 bases, the J end by 0 bases, with 9 bases between. Germline CDR1 LGHDT, CDR2 YNNKEL (reference sequence). The CDR3 spells CASSQGSYSGNTIYF. In DNA form, the CDR3 reads TGTGCCAGCAGCCAGGGCAGTTACTCTGGAAACACCATATATTTT.

The chain uses TRBV11-2 and TRBJ2-7; D unresolved. CDR3 length: 15 residues. The V end was cut by 5 bases, the J end by 0 bases, with 14 bases between. Germline V gives CDR1 SGHAT, CDR2 FQNNGV. CDR3 bases: TGTGCCAGCAGCCCCTACGTTTTTGACTCCTACGAGCAGTACGTC. The encoded protein is CASSPYVFDSYEQYV.

J is TRBJ2-3 and V is TRBV2; 7 bases map to TRBD1. The trim removed 3 bases at V and 7 bases at J, leaving 10 bases unmatched. Germline V gives CDR1 SNHLY, CDR2 FYNNEI. The CDR3 extends over 15 amino acids. This CDR3 is CASSEWTGGTNTQYF. As DNA, the CDR3 is TGTGCCAGCAGTGAGTGGACAGGTGGGACGAATACGCAGTATTTT.

V gene TRBV5-1 combines with J gene TRBJ2-4, with TRBD2 matching 12 bases. From germline, CDR1 is SGHRS and CDR2 YFSETQ. This CDR3 contains 15 residues. The V gene end was trimmed by 3 bases and the J gene end by 8 bases; junction bases not matched to a gene: 6. The CDR3 region has the DNA TGCGCCAGCAGCTCGGGACTAGCGGGTGTAGACATTCAGTACTTC. Translating gives CASSSGLAGVDIQYF.

This chain uses TRBV5-1 with TRBJ2-1; D is ambiguous. The CDR3 is 14 amino acids. Germline CDR1 and CDR2: SGHRS and YFSETQ. With 0 bases removed from V and 6 bases from J, the gap between germline ends came to 10 bases. The chain's CDR3 is CASSLGLETNEQFF. The CDR3 DNA reads as TGCGCCAGCAGCTTGGGGCTAGAAACCAATGAGCAGTTCTTC.

The chain uses TRBV7-2 and TRBJ1-1; 12 nucleotides match TRBD1. Trimming removed 5 bases from V and 1 base from J; junction bases left unmatched: 5. Germline-derived CDR1 and CDR2 are SGHTA and FQGNSA. The CDR3 totals 16 residues. CDR3 amino acids: CASSPGTGGENTEAFF. CDR3 nucleotide sequence: TGTGCCAGCAGCCCCGGGACAGGGGGCGAGAACACTGAAGCTTTCTTT.

J is TRBJ2-2 and V is TRBV29-1; 9 nucleotides align to TRBD1. The CDR3 runs 17 residues. The trim removed 3 bases at V and 6 bases at J, leaving 14 bases unmatched. The germline V gene has CDR1 SQVTM and CDR2 ANQGSEA. The DNA for the CDR3 is TGCAGCGTTGACGGAGGGGCGGGACAGGGATGGGCCGGGGAGCTGTTTTTT. Translation: CSVDGGAGQGWAGELFF.

The rearrangement links TRBV5-4 to TRBJ1-6; D not certain. The V and J ends lost 2 bases and 7 bases respectively, with 10 bases between them. This CDR3 comprises 14 residues. Germline loops: CDR1 SGHNT, CDR2 YYREEE (reference sequence). Here the CDR3 reads CASSFGSQNSPLHF. The CDR3, as DNA: TGTGCCAGCAGCTTTGGGAGCCAAAATTCACCCCTCCACTTT.

This sequence joins TRBV7-9 and TRBJ1-1; D is possibly TRBD1 (6 bases). Germline V gene sequence: CDR1 SEHNR, CDR2 FQNEAQ (reference sequence). The CDR3 length is 13 residues. The V and J ends lost 1 base and 6 bases respectively, with 9 bases between them. The CDR3 DNA reads TGTGCCAGCAGCTTAGGGGGGCTCTCTGAAGCTTTCTTT. It encodes CASSLGGLSEAFF.

This chain links TRBV27 with TRBJ2-1, with a tentative D call TRBD1 (6 bases). The length of the CDR3 is 12 residues. Germline assignment: CDR1 MNHEY and CDR2 SMNVEV (reference sequence). V lost 6 bases to trimming and J lost 6 bases, with 9 bases between them. The CDR3 coding sequence is TGTGCCAGCAGCACAGGGAGCAATGAGCAGTTCTTC. Protein: CASSTGSNEQFF.

The rearrangement joins TRBV5-1 to TRBJ2-7; weak D call: TRBD1 (5 bases). The CDR3 has 13 amino acids. Per the germline V gene, CDR1 is SGHRS and CDR2 is YFSETQ. Trimming cost V 0 bases and J 2 bases, with 6 bases left between them. Here the CDR3 reads CASSLEGAYEQYF. The CDR3 DNA follows: TGCGCCAGCAGCTTGGAAGGGGCCTACGAGCAGTACTTC.

This sequence joins TRBV7-2 and TRBJ1-6; 8 bases are shared with TRBD1. V lost 1 base, J lost 0 bases, and 8 bases stayed unmatched. Per the germline V gene, CDR1 is SGHTA and CDR2 is FQGNSA. This CDR3 is 19 amino acids long. The CDR3: CASSLDGTGGFSYNSPLHF. The CDR3, as DNA: TGTGCCAGCAGCTTAGACGGGACAGGAGGGTTCTCCTATAATTCACCCCTCCACTTT.

This rearrangement joins TRBV18 to TRBJ2-6; D uncertain. Germline CDR1 is KGHSH and CDR2 is LQKENI. V lost 1 base and J 0 bases, leaving 4 bases between the germline ends. This CDR3 is built from 15 residues. The CDR3 DNA reads as TGTGCCAGCTCACCACTCCACTCTGGGGCCAACGTCCTGACTTTC. This encodes CASSPLHSGANVLTF. Combining the CDR3 with reference TRBV18 and TRBJ2-6 gives the whole variable domain NAGVMQNPRHLVRRRGQEARLRCSPMKGHSHVYWYRQLPEEGLKFMVYLQKENIIDESGMPKERFSAEFPKEGPSILRIQQVVRGDSAAYFCASSPLHSGANVLTFGAGSRLTVL.